This T cell receptor (beta chain) was observed in a study of blood T cell repertoires in COVID-19. Across the whole study: The study drew acute and convalescent COVID-19 samples from the United States, Italy and Spain. Sources were T cells, B-cell-depleted T cells, or PBMCs; the material itself was cDNA or gDNA.

Original data processing: Amplification of reference gene primers provided the estimated nucleated cell counts. Libraries were prepared by immunoSEQ multiplex PCR; TCRdb keeps only in-frame clonotypes and omits some of them. Clonal size and the V and J genes are those of that table, whereas D and trimming came from the DNA. The sample shows about 120,000 clones, roughly four fifths of them seen only once. This CDR3 region has 13 residues. Germline V CDR1 and CDR2: GTSNPN, SVGIG (reference sequence). V lost 2 bases to trimming and J lost 7 bases, with 15 bases between them. This receptor was identified in a human donor in a cohort sampled during active COVID-19. The sequencing input was peripheral blood. This chain uses TRBV30 with TRBJ2-7; D is uncertain. CDR3 amino acids: CAWSWAMSGEQYF. The CDR3 nucleotides are TGTGCCTGGAGTTGGGCTATGAGTGGAGAGCAGTACTTC.